These 2 T cell receptor beta chains originate from one sample sequenced in a study of blood T cells in healthy people across ages. The authors ran a second PCR of roughly 6 to 12 cycles using a sample-barcoded 5' primer and a J-beta primer mix. TCRdb called the 5' RACE reads again in MiXCR, with one record for every CDR3 protein. Found here are more than 500,000 distinct CDR3 sequences, 25% to 30% of them singletons; the top ten hold roughly 18%. The sample taken for sequencing was blood. Source of these receptors: a woman between 65 and 79 years old in good health.

The rearrangement joins TRBV7-2 to TRBJ2-2; maybe TRBD2 (7 bases). The V gene lost 1 base and the J gene lost 3 bases, with 18 bases spanning the gap. The CDR3 is 18 amino acids. Per germline, CDR1 SGHTA and CDR2 FQGNSA. The CDR3 region is CASSLVRAGARDTGELFF. CDR3 bases: TGTGCCAGCAGCTTAGTGAGGGCGGGGGCCCGGGACACCGGGGAGCTGTTTTTT.

A few counts support this clonotype. The CDR3: CASSESLTGRGYTF. In DNA form, the CDR3 reads TGTGCCAGCAGTGAATCTCTGACAGGGCGAGGCTACACCTTC. This chain uses TRBV6-1 with TRBJ1-2, with 7 bases matching TRBD1. Germline V gene data show CDR1 as MNHNS and CDR2 as SASEGT. V lost 2 bases and J lost 8; bases outside the gene matches: 8. CDR3 length: 14 residues.